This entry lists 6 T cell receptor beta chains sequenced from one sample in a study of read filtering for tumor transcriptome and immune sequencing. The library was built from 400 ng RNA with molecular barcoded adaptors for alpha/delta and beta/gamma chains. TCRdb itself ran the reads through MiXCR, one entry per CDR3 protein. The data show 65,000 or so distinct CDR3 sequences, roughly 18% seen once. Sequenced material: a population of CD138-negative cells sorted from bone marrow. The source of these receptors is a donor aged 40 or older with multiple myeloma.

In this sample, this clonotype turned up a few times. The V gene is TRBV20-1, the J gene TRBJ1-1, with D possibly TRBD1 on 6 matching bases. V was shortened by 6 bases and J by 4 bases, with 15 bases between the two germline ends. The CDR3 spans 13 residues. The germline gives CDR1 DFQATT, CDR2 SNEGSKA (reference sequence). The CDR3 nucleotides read TGCAGTGCGTCCGGGGGGCTGGGCACTGAAGCTTTCTTT. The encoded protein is CSASGGLGTEAFF.

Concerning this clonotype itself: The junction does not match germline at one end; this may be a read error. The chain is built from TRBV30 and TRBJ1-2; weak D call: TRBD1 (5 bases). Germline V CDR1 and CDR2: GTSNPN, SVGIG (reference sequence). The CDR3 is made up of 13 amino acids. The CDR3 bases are TGTGCCAGGAGTGTAACAGGACTCTATGGCTACACCTTC. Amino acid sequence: CARSVTGLYGYTF. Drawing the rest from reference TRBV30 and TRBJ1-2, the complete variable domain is SQTIHQWPATLVQPVGSPLSLECTVEGTSNPNLYWYRQAAGRGLQLLFYSVGIGQISSEVPQNLSASRPQDRQFILSSKKLLLSDSGFYLCARSVTGLYGYTFGSGTRLTVV.

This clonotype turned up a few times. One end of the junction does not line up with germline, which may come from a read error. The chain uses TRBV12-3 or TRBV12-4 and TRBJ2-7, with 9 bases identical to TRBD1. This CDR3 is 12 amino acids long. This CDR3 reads CASSPPGTGPDF. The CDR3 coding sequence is TGTGCCAGCAGTCCCCCAGGGACAGGGCCGGACTTC.

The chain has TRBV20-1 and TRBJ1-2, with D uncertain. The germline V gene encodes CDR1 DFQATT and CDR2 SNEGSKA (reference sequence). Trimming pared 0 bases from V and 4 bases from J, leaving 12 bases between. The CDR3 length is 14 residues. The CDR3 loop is CSARDLRSSYGYTF. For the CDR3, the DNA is TGCAGTGCTAGAGATCTCAGGAGCAGCTATGGCTACACCTTC.

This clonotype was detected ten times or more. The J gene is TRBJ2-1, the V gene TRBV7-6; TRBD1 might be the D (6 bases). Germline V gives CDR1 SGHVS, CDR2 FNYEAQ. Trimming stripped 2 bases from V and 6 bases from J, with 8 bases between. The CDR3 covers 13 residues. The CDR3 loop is CASSLKQGNEQFF. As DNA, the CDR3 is TGTGCCAGCAGCTTAAAACAGGGCAATGAGCAGTTCTTC.

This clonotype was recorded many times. The CDR3 is CASSWDLQETQYF. DNA for the CDR3: TGTGCCAGCAGTTGGGACCTACAAGAGACCCAGTACTTC. V gene TRBV28 combines with J gene TRBJ2-5; D is possibly TRBD1 or TRBD2 (5 bases each). V dropped 4 bases and J dropped 2 bases, with 8 bases sitting between them. This CDR3 has 13 amino acids. Germline V gene lookup returns CDR1 MDHEN and CDR2 SYDVKM.